These T cell receptor beta chains were read from a single sample in a study of identical twins. One entry per CDR3 protein, called by TCRdb with MiXCR from the 5' RACE reads. The table lists 690,000 or so distinct CDR3 sequences, approximately 6% of them singletons. Sequencing was done on a sample of naive T cells sorted from blood. Receptors originate from a man younger than 30 in good health. CDR3s leave out the opening cysteine and the closing phenylalanine or tryptophan. Each record gives: V gene, J gene, CDR3 protein.

V gene: TRBV7-9
J gene: TRBJ1-6
CDR3 protein: ASSARDRDNSPLH

V gene: TRBV7-2
J gene: TRBJ2-2
CDR3 protein: ASSPRGGPGELF

V gene: TRBV6-2/TRBV6-3
J gene: TRBJ2-1
CDR3 protein: ASSVTYLAEHEQF

V gene: TRBV4-3
J gene: TRBJ2-1
CDR3 protein: ASSQDGLAGEQF

V gene: TRBV7-7
J gene: TRBJ2-5
CDR3 protein: ASSHRQNPETQY

V gene: TRBV7-2
J gene: TRBJ1-2
CDR3 protein: ASSNLGTGYT

V gene: TRBV3-1
J gene: TRBJ2-5
CDR3 protein: ASSQPGSGRAGETQY

V gene: TRBV12-3/TRBV12-4
J gene: TRBJ2-3
CDR3 protein: ASSEGRIAGGLDTQY

V gene: TRBV20-1
J gene: TRBJ2-1
CDR3 protein: SAHRQGSNEQF

V gene: TRBV4-3
J gene: TRBJ2-3
CDR3 protein: ASSQEGYRAIEDTQY

V gene: TRBV6-5
J gene: TRBJ2-1
CDR3 protein: ASSYSEKLAGNEQF

V gene: TRBV6-5
J gene: TRBJ2-5
CDR3 protein: ASSYSFMETQY

V gene: TRBV6-2/TRBV6-3
J gene: TRBJ2-1
CDR3 protein: ASRAGRDEQF

V gene: TRBV12-5
J gene: TRBJ2-1
CDR3 protein: ASGLVPQKNEQF

V gene: TRBV30
J gene: TRBJ2-6
CDR3 protein: AWNGRHSGANVLT

V gene: TRBV25-1
J gene: TRBJ2-1
CDR3 protein: ASSGQGSPYNEQF

V gene: TRBV5-1
J gene: TRBJ2-3
CDR3 protein: ASSTGRITDTQY

V gene: TRBV21-1
J gene: TRBJ2-3
CDR3 protein: ASSKEATQY

V gene: TRBV29-1
J gene: TRBJ2-1
CDR3 protein: SVEGLAYNEQF

V gene: TRBV6-2/TRBV6-3
J gene: TRBJ2-7
CDR3 protein: ASSQPDGDSYEQY

V gene: TRBV27
J gene: TRBJ2-2
CDR3 protein: ASSLSPGRGELF

V gene: TRBV21-1
J gene: TRBJ2-1
CDR3 protein: ASSKPAGYNEQF

V gene: TRBV3-1
J gene: TRBJ2-7
CDR3 protein: ASSHGTSGLSYEQY

V gene: TRBV5-1
J gene: TRBJ1-2
CDR3 protein: ASSLDGYGYT

V gene: TRBV29-1
J gene: TRBJ2-5
CDR3 protein: SVKIETQY

V gene: TRBV5-1
J gene: TRBJ1-1
CDR3 protein: ASTGQGENTEAF

V gene: TRBV28
J gene: TRBJ2-1
CDR3 protein: ASSQAGQGEIEQF

V gene: TRBV7-9
J gene: TRBJ2-7
CDR3 protein: ASSYGSRGEQY

V gene: TRBV11-3
J gene: TRBJ2-5
CDR3 protein: ASSLRDTRETQY

V gene: TRBV7-2
J gene: TRBJ1-5
CDR3 protein: ASSLVDSYTQPQH

V gene: TRBV9
J gene: TRBJ2-3
CDR3 protein: ASEDRDTQY

V gene: TRBV6-5
J gene: TRBJ2-3
CDR3 protein: ASSYLNMRSTDTQY

V gene: TRBV7-9
J gene: TRBJ2-1
CDR3 protein: ASLAGGDNEQF

V gene: TRBV28
J gene: TRBJ2-7
CDR3 protein: ASSLYNYEQY

V gene: TRBV3-1
J gene: TRBJ2-3
CDR3 protein: ASSQWRELRDTQY

V gene: TRBV20-1
J gene: TRBJ2-3
CDR3 protein: SAPGLPWGAQY

V gene: TRBV5-1
J gene: TRBJ1-2
CDR3 protein: ASSQDGTGDYYGYT

V gene: TRBV29-1
J gene: TRBJ2-1
CDR3 protein: SVEAGTSVIEQF

V gene: TRBV3-1
J gene: TRBJ2-5
CDR3 protein: ASSQRGSGSRETQY

V gene: TRBV12-3/TRBV12-4
J gene: TRBJ2-1
CDR3 protein: ASSLTSGRNEQF

V gene: TRBV4-3
J gene: TRBJ2-2
CDR3 protein: ASSQDQRETGELF

V gene: TRBV18
J gene: TRBJ2-2
CDR3 protein: ASSPLGYGELF

V gene: TRBV7-9
J gene: TRBJ1-4
CDR3 protein: ASSPRLGGNEKLF

V gene: TRBV4-2
J gene: TRBJ1-3
CDR3 protein: ASSREGGNTIY

V gene: TRBV3-1
J gene: TRBJ2-1
CDR3 protein: ASSAAGSYNEQF

V gene: TRBV10-3
J gene: TRBJ2-3
CDR3 protein: AISREGRVDTQY

V gene: TRBV11-2
J gene: TRBJ1-4
CDR3 protein: ASSQGAEKLF

V gene: TRBV12-3/TRBV12-4
J gene: TRBJ1-1
CDR3 protein: ASSRMGQFNTEAF

V gene: TRBV12-3/TRBV12-4
J gene: TRBJ2-5
CDR3 protein: ASSLMAGLPETQY

V gene: TRBV20-1
J gene: TRBJ2-7
CDR3 protein: SARDARTGDRDEQY